This TCR beta chain was recorded in a study of tissue T cells after allogeneic stem cell transplantation (dated by TCRdb to between 2021 and 2024). Background for the entire study: The study profiled TCR beta repertoires across many tissues from research autopsies of patients with and without GVHD, plus mouse models of GVHD. On the human side, the study was prospective and observational, with no blinding or randomization. The full study reports these points: Blood and spleen T cells captured only a limited portion of the TCR repertoire detected in tissues, in both patients and mice. Few T cell clones were found to be shared across patients, but shared repertoire signatures across patients were revealed in a tissue-specific fashion by motif-based clustering. The patient cohort was small and varied clinically, and sampling depth was recognized as a limitation. The study did not establish which tissue TCRs were alloreactive or antigen-specific, and some clones may have been host cells that persisted. Within patients, how anatomically similar tissues were was a major factor shaping TCR repertoire composition, regardless of disease or transplant status.

The library was produced with the immunoSEQ multiplex PCR assay. Adaptive Biotechnologies performed TCRbeta CDR3 sequencing at survey depth and reported CDR3 sequences, V/J genes, productive frequency, and template counts. Amplification of TCR beta CDR3 regions was performed from genomic DNA rather than from RNA. Per the source publication's procedure: Jensen-Shannon divergence was used to quantify pairwise repertoire overlap between tissues, with a value of 1 meaning complete divergence and a value of 0 meaning identical repertoires. Tissues were clustered by single-linkage agglomerative hierarchical clustering of pairwise JSD values and displayed as dendrograms. GLIPH2 was applied to all patient samples using simulation_depth 1000, kmer_min_depth 3, and cdr3_length_cutoff 8, and only groups with more than two unique CDR3s were retained. A standardized tissue-overlap score was calculated by extrapolating Jaccard GLIPH-group overlap across patients to a standard repertoire size of 1000 clones. Associations of diversity with clinical or experimental variables used linear mixed-effect models with tissue fixed effects and individual random effects. Not all clones reach the TCRdb copy of this immuneACCESS table, which keeps in-frame sequences only. Checked studies attribute under half of the gap to unresolved V genes and leave the rest unexplained. That table is the source of V, J and clone size, and D and trimming were worked out from the DNA. This sample holds approximately 47,000 clones; roughly four fifths were observed only once. The ten top clones hold about 0.7% of the sample.

The CDR3 goes from the cysteine to the phenylalanine over 13 residues. The DNA has 36 bases, all within the CDR3, and is read from base 1. V is pruned by 2 bases and J by 6 bases, leaving 4 bases of the junction without a gene match. The germline V gene supplies CDR1 SGHND and CDR2 FRSKSL. This clone came up a few times. This receptor's antigen is unknown. Note that gene names and germline sequences for this receptor are mouse ones. With the read ending 1 residue before the CDR3 end, the germline J gene is used to fill in that end. The source material was sorted cells pooled from one or two spleens. The sequence was obtained from a pool of C57BL/6 mice in good health. In this chain, TRBV15 is recombined with TRBJ2-7; TRBD1 fits 7 bases in the junction. The CDR3 DNA, read in part, is TGTGCCAGCAGTTTAAGCAGGGGGAGTGAACAGTAC. Its coded protein is CASSLSRGSEQY. The complete CDR3 reads CASSLSRGSEQYF.